The clone carrying this T cell receptor (beta chain) was detected once. Its specificity is unknown. This specimen comes from a study of T cell responses to AZD1222 COVID-19 vaccine. General study results and limits: Two AZD1222 doses significantly raised spike-specific TCR breadth and depth over controls. Donor demographics were predominantly white British with a female majority; clonal diversity may be underestimated.

Generated by immunoSEQ multiplex PCR, the TCRdb table keeps only in-frame clones and is missing some. In the table there are about 130,000 clones, 85% to 95% of which are singletons. This specimen consisted of peripheral blood, obtained on day 0 of AZD1222 vaccination. The origin of this receptor is an adult in good health.

The chain's CDR3 is CAWSLVRVEQFF. The CDR3 bases are TGTGCCTGGAGTCTCGTGAGGGTTGAGCAGTTCTTC. The genes are TRBV30 and TRBJ2-1; D may be TRBD2 (5 bases). This CDR3 contains 12 residues. The germline CDR1 and CDR2 sequences are GTSNPN and SVGIG (reference sequence). V lost 2 bases to trimming and J lost 9 bases, with 11 bases between them.